This entry concerns a single TCR beta chain. Its matching antigen is unknown. The source of the sample is a study of T cell repertoires in cytomegalovirus infection. Study summary: Selected CMV epitopes included recently identified HLA-C-restricted ones as well as well-studied HLA-B-restricted ones. The public TCR beta signatures pointed to both CMV infection and matching HLA type.

MiXCR, applied by TCRdb to the reads, yields one record per CDR3 protein. The table includes 750,000 to 950,000 distinct CDR3 sequences, 29% detected once. Study-level findings and limits: The ex vivo response was dominated by HLA-C-restricted CMV-specific TCR beta clonotypes. Frequencies of public TCR beta families were cumulated, and this identified carriers of CMV plus the relevant HLA.

This clonotype was obtained from a human donor in good health (CMV status not recorded). Some clones in this sample may be carry-over from other donors' samples. The sequencing here drew on cultured CD8+ T cells from PBMCs, taken from culture after CMV antigen stimulation.

The CDR3: CASGFAVDPETGFYLNTEAFF. CDR3 nucleotide sequence: TGTGCTAGTGGTTTCGCCGTAGATCCCGAGACAGGGTTCTACTTGAACACTGAAGCTTTCTTT. This sequence joins TRBV12-5 and TRBJ1-1; TRBD1 agrees at 7 bases. This CDR3 has 21 residues. V lost 3 bases, J lost 0 bases, and 22 bases stayed unmatched. Germline loops: CDR1 LGHNT, CDR2 FRNRAP.